These T cell receptor beta chains were read from a single sample in a study of blood T cell repertoires in COVID-19. Profiled with immunoSEQ multiplex PCR; TCRdb holds only in-frame clones, not every one. The sample holds 150,000 to 180,000 clones, approximately 80% seen once. Sequenced: peripheral blood. The receptor set was obtained from a woman between 55 and 75 years old with acute or convalescent COVID-19. Both conserved end residues are part of each CDR3. Each record gives: V gene, D gene, J gene, clone size, CDR3 protein, CDR3 DNA. D genes are given only for firm matches. Clone sizes are given selectively: once, few, many, or a class where the clone is expanded.

V gene: TRBV15
D gene: -
J gene: TRBJ1-2
clone size: -
CDR3 protein: CATSRVRQASNYGYTF
CDR3 DNA: TGTGCCACCAGCAGAGTGCGACAGGCTTCTAACTATGGCTACACCTTC

V gene: TRBV5-6
D gene: TRBD1
J gene: TRBJ2-5
clone size: -
CDR3 protein: CASSQIGQGRETQYF
CDR3 DNA: TGTGCCAGCAGCCAAATCGGACAGGGCCGGGAGACCCAGTACTTC

V gene: TRBV4-1
D gene: -
J gene: TRBJ1-6
clone size: -
CDR3 protein: CASSRTTSYNSPLHF
CDR3 DNA: TGCGCCAGCAGCCGTACGACATCCTATAATTCACCCCTCCACTTT

V gene: TRBV19
D gene: TRBD1
J gene: TRBJ1-2
clone size: -
CDR3 protein: CASSRQGAPNYGYTF
CDR3 DNA: TGTGCCAGTAGTAGGCAGGGGGCGCCTAACTATGGCTACACCTTC

V gene: TRBV12-5
D gene: TRBD1
J gene: TRBJ1-1
clone size: -
CDR3 protein: CASGLGGQGQAFF
CDR3 DNA: TGTGCTAGTGGTTTGGGGGGACAGGGACAAGCTTTCTTT

V gene: TRBV3-1/TRBV3-2
D gene: -
J gene: TRBJ2-7
clone size: few
CDR3 protein: CASSQAGYEQYF
CDR3 DNA: TGTGCCAGCAGCCAAGCAGGGTACGAGCAGTACTTC

V gene: TRBV15
D gene: TRBD2
J gene: TRBJ2-5
clone size: -
CDR3 protein: CATSRAAGVWETQYF
CDR3 DNA: TGTGCCACCAGCAGAGCGGCGGGGGTTTGGGAGACCCAGTACTTC

V gene: TRBV19
D gene: -
J gene: TRBJ1-2
clone size: -
CDR3 protein: CASSIASQGYTF
CDR3 DNA: TGTGCCAGTAGTATAGCCTCACAGGGCTACACCTTC

V gene: TRBV6-5
D gene: -
J gene: TRBJ1-2
clone size: -
CDR3 protein: CASSYSHRDGYTF
CDR3 DNA: TGTGCCAGCAGTTACTCGCACAGGGATGGCTACACCTTC

V gene: TRBV9
D gene: -
J gene: TRBJ1-2
clone size: -
CDR3 protein: CASSVASGDYGYTF
CDR3 DNA: TGTGCCAGCAGCGTAGCATCCGGGGACTATGGCTACACCTTC

V gene: TRBV6-5
D gene: TRBD1
J gene: TRBJ2-1
clone size: -
CDR3 protein: CASSYFPGTGDNEQFF
CDR3 DNA: TGTGCCAGCAGTTACTTCCCCGGGACAGGGGACAATGAGCAGTTCTTC

V gene: TRBV10-3
D gene: -
J gene: TRBJ2-7
clone size: -
CDR3 protein: CAISVGGGVAYEQYF
CDR3 DNA: TGTGCCATCAGTGTGGGAGGGGGAGTCGCCTACGAGCAGTACTTC

V gene: TRBV5-6
D gene: TRBD1
J gene: TRBJ2-7
clone size: -
CDR3 protein: CASSSRDRGSYEQYF
CDR3 DNA: TGTGCCAGCAGCTCCCGGGACAGGGGTTCCTACGAGCAGTACTTC

V gene: TRBV10-3
D gene: TRBD1
J gene: TRBJ1-1
clone size: few
CDR3 protein: CAISYGQGITEAFF
CDR3 DNA: TGTGCCATCAGCTACGGACAGGGGATCACTGAAGCTTTCTTT

V gene: TRBV6-5
D gene: -
J gene: TRBJ1-2
clone size: -
CDR3 protein: CASSYSTGPGYGYTF
CDR3 DNA: TGTGCCAGCAGTTACTCAACAGGGCCAGGCTATGGCTACACCTTC

V gene: TRBV6-5
D gene: TRBD1
J gene: TRBJ1-2
clone size: -
CDR3 protein: CASSGQGGGYTF
CDR3 DNA: TGTGCCAGCAGCGGACAGGGAGGTGGCTACACCTTC

V gene: TRBV3-1/TRBV3-2
D gene: -
J gene: TRBJ1-1
clone size: -
CDR3 protein: CASSQRQSNTEAFF
CDR3 DNA: TGTGCCAGCAGCCAGAGACAGTCGAACACTGAAGCTTTCTTT

V gene: TRBV5-1
D gene: TRBD1
J gene: TRBJ2-2
clone size: few
CDR3 protein: CASSGTENTGELFF
CDR3 DNA: TGCGCCAGCAGCGGGACAGAAAACACCGGGGAGCTGTTTTTT

V gene: TRBV18
D gene: TRBD1
J gene: TRBJ1-6
clone size: -
CDR3 protein: CASSPPGTGGSPLHF
CDR3 DNA: TGTGCCAGCTCACCACCGGGAACAGGGGGTTCACCCCTCCACTTT

V gene: TRBV19
D gene: -
J gene: TRBJ1-2
clone size: -
CDR3 protein: CASSRLGQTANYGYTF
CDR3 DNA: TGTGCCAGTTCTCGCCTCGGCCAGACAGCTAACTATGGCTACACCTTC

V gene: TRBV29-1
D gene: TRBD1
J gene: TRBJ1-2
clone size: -
CDR3 protein: CSVHGTGPYGYTF
CDR3 DNA: TGCAGCGTTCATGGGACAGGGCCCTATGGCTACACCTTC

V gene: TRBV19
D gene: TRBD1
J gene: TRBJ2-1
clone size: -
CDR3 protein: CASSKRQGSSYNEQFF
CDR3 DNA: TGTGCCAGTAGTAAAAGACAGGGAAGCTCCTACAATGAGCAGTTCTTC

V gene: TRBV10-3
D gene: TRBD1
J gene: TRBJ2-2
clone size: few
CDR3 protein: CAPGTGMRTGELFF
CDR3 DNA: TGTGCCCCCGGGACAGGGATGCGCACCGGGGAGCTGTTTTTT

V gene: TRBV24-1
D gene: -
J gene: TRBJ2-2
clone size: -
CDR3 protein: CATAPAGPPNTGELFF
CDR3 DNA: TGTGCCACCGCTCCGGCGGGGCCTCCGAACACCGGGGAGCTGTTTTTT

V gene: TRBV7-2
D gene: TRBD1
J gene: TRBJ1-3
clone size: -
CDR3 protein: CASSRTGGPSGNTIYF
CDR3 DNA: TGTGCCAGCAGCCGCACAGGGGGTCCCTCTGGAAACACCATATATTTT

V gene: TRBV29-1
D gene: -
J gene: TRBJ2-7
clone size: -
CDR3 protein: CSVGYQGGEQYF
CDR3 DNA: TGCAGCGTTGGGTATCAGGGTGGCGAGCAGTACTTC

V gene: TRBV4-1
D gene: TRBD1
J gene: TRBJ1-1
clone size: -
CDR3 protein: CASSGRGQANTEAFF
CDR3 DNA: TGCGCCAGCAGCGGCCGGGGACAGGCGAACACTGAAGCTTTCTTT

V gene: TRBV6-4
D gene: -
J gene: TRBJ1-1
clone size: -
CDR3 protein: CASSQEENTEAFF
CDR3 DNA: TGTGCCAGCAGTCAGGAAGAAAACACTGAAGCTTTCTTT

V gene: TRBV2
D gene: TRBD1
J gene: TRBJ2-1
clone size: -
CDR3 protein: CASHLTGAYNEQFF
CDR3 DNA: TGTGCCAGCCACCTTACAGGGGCCTACAATGAGCAGTTCTTC

V gene: TRBV5-4
D gene: TRBD1
J gene: TRBJ1-6
clone size: -
CDR3 protein: CASSFRDSNSPLHF
CDR3 DNA: TGTGCCAGCAGCTTTAGGGACAGTAATTCACCCCTCCACTTT

V gene: TRBV7-2
D gene: TRBD1
J gene: TRBJ2-7
clone size: -
CDR3 protein: CASTLDRGPYEQYF
CDR3 DNA: TGTGCCAGCACCCTCGACAGGGGGCCCTACGAGCAGTACTTC

V gene: TRBV6-5
D gene: -
J gene: TRBJ1-2
clone size: -
CDR3 protein: CASSYSRGVYGYTF
CDR3 DNA: TGTGCCAGCAGTTACTCGCGGGGGGTCTATGGCTACACCTTC

V gene: TRBV11-1
D gene: TRBD1
J gene: TRBJ1-4
clone size: -
CDR3 protein: CASSSDRFDNEKLFF
CDR3 DNA: TGTGCCAGCAGTTCGGACAGGTTCGATAATGAAAAACTGTTTTTT

V gene: TRBV6-6
D gene: TRBD1
J gene: TRBJ2-3
clone size: once
CDR3 protein: CASSPYPGQGELDTQYF
CDR3 DNA: TGTGCCAGCAGTCCCTACCCGGGACAGGGGGAACTCGATACGCAGTATTTT

V gene: TRBV6-5
D gene: -
J gene: TRBJ1-2
clone size: -
CDR3 protein: CASSLVGGGIYGYTF
CDR3 DNA: TGTGCCAGCAGCCTAGTGGGGGGAGGGATCTATGGCTACACCTTC

V gene: TRBV2
D gene: -
J gene: TRBJ2-2
clone size: -
CDR3 protein: CASSELTVYTGELFF
CDR3 DNA: TGTGCCAGCAGTGAACTAACAGTATACACCGGGGAGCTGTTTTTT

V gene: TRBV2
D gene: TRBD2
J gene: TRBJ2-1
clone size: -
CDR3 protein: CASTLARSYNEQFF
CDR3 DNA: TGTGCCAGCACACTAGCGCGGTCCTACAATGAGCAGTTCTTC

V gene: TRBV6-5
D gene: -
J gene: TRBJ1-6
clone size: -
CDR3 protein: CAIFERTNSPLHF
CDR3 DNA: TGTGCCATCTTTGAGCGGACGAATTCACCCCTCCACTTT

V gene: TRBV7-9
D gene: -
J gene: TRBJ1-1
clone size: -
CDR3 protein: CASSLWVGGTEAFF
CDR3 DNA: TGTGCCAGCAGTCTCTGGGTCGGGGGCACTGAAGCTTTCTTT

V gene: TRBV10-2
D gene: TRBD1
J gene: TRBJ1-3
clone size: -
CDR3 protein: CASGRTGSGNTIYF
CDR3 DNA: TGCGCCAGCGGTAGGACAGGGTCTGGAAACACCATATATTTT

V gene: TRBV4-1
D gene: -
J gene: TRBJ1-6
clone size: -
CDR3 protein: CASSQLDGGYSPLHF
CDR3 DNA: TGCGCCAGCAGCCAGCTAGACGGCGGGTATTCACCCCTCCACTTT

V gene: TRBV19
D gene: TRBD1
J gene: TRBJ1-5
clone size: -
CDR3 protein: CASTLRDRRHQPQHF
CDR3 DNA: TGTGCCAGTACCTTACGGGACAGGAGACATCAGCCCCAGCATTTT

V gene: TRBV5-4
D gene: TRBD1
J gene: TRBJ1-4
clone size: once
CDR3 protein: CASSPDRGREKLFF
CDR3 DNA: TGTGCCAGCAGCCCGGACAGGGGGCGGGAAAAACTGTTTTTT

V gene: TRBV14
D gene: -
J gene: TRBJ1-2
clone size: -
CDR3 protein: CASSLIEGGGYTF
CDR3 DNA: TGTGCCAGCAGCCTAATTGAGGGCGGAGGCTACACCTTC

V gene: TRBV28
D gene: -
J gene: TRBJ1-1
clone size: -
CDR3 protein: CASSFPGTPNTEAFF
CDR3 DNA: TGTGCCAGCAGTTTCCCCGGGACACCGAACACTGAAGCTTTCTTT

V gene: TRBV7-3
D gene: -
J gene: TRBJ2-3
clone size: -
CDR3 protein: CASSLLLSTDTQYF
CDR3 DNA: TGTGCCAGCAGCTTGTTATTGAGCACAGATACGCAGTATTTT

V gene: TRBV7-6
D gene: -
J gene: TRBJ2-3
clone size: -
CDR3 protein: CASSVGAQGDTQYF
CDR3 DNA: TGTGCCAGCAGCGTTGGGGCGCAGGGAGATACGCAGTATTTT

V gene: TRBV7-2
D gene: TRBD1
J gene: TRBJ1-6
clone size: -
CDR3 protein: CASSSRTGIGNSPLHF
CDR3 DNA: TGTGCCAGCAGCTCCCGGACAGGGATAGGTAATTCACCCCTCCACTTT

V gene: TRBV7-9
D gene: TRBD2
J gene: TRBJ2-5
clone size: few
CDR3 protein: CASTDLGAGGQETQYF
CDR3 DNA: TGTGCCAGCACCGACCTCGGAGCGGGGGGGCAAGAGACCCAGTACTTC